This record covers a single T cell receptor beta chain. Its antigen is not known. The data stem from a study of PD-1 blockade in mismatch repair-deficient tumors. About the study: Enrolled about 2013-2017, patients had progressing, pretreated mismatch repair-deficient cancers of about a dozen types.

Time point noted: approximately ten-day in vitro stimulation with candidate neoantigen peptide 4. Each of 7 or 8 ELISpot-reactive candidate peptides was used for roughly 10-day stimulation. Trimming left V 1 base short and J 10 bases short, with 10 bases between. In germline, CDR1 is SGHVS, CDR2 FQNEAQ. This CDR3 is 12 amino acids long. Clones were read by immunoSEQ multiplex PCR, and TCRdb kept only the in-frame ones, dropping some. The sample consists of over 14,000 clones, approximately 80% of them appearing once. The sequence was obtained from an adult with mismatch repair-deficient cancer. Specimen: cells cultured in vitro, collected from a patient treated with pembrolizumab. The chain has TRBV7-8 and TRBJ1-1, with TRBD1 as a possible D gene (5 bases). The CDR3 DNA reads TGTGCCAGCAGCTTAGATCAGGGTGTAGCTTTCTTT. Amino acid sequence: CASSLDQGVAFF.